The sequence of this T cell receptor beta chain was determined in a study of OX40 agonist ivuxolimab in advanced cancers. Notes on the research overall: Ivuxolimab, which targeted the costimulatory receptor OX40 (CD134), was an agonistic, fully human IgG2 monoclonal antibody. Intravenous ivuxolimab was administered to patients every 2 weeks at six dose levels: 0.01, 0.1, 0.3, 1.5, 3 and 10 mg/kg. Partial responses were achieved by three dose-escalation patients, of whom one had hepatocellular carcinoma and two had cutaneous melanoma. The purpose of peripheral TCRbeta sequencing was to test whether ivuxolimab changed TCR sequence diversity and led to clonal T-cell expansion. The paper describes the monotherapy dose-escalation part (N of about 47 patients) of the phase I trial of ivuxolimab. Of the approximately 50 dose-escalation patients, hepatocellular carcinoma was present in around 19, melanoma in approximately 15, renal cell carcinoma in 9 and head and neck cancer in 9. In the dose-escalation cohort, 70% to 85% of patients were male, and the mean age was around 60 years, with a range of about 23 to 90. Patients were allowed to have had prior anti-PD-1, anti-PD-L1 or anti-CTLA-4 therapy, and approximately 40% of the dose-escalation patients had previously received checkpoint inhibitors. Broader findings and caveats from the paper: The antigen specificity of the peripheral T cells that underwent clonal expansion was not determined. Low levels of normalized T-cell clonal expansion were also seen in some nonresponding patients. After ivuxolimab, expanded clones were on average more numerous among CD8+ T cells than among CD4+ T cells. At doses of 0.1 to 3.0 mg/kg, clonal expansion of both CD4+ and CD8+ blood T cells was observed from baseline to week 6. In the 0.1-3.0 mg/kg groups, partial responders were among the patients with the lowest normalized peripheral clonal expansion, particularly in CD8+ T cells.

Of note for this clone: Its target antigen remains unknown. No qualities accompany the bases; no much larger clone lies one base away.

Patients with autoimmune disease history or receiving systemic immunosuppression were excluded from the trial. Peripheral blood for TCR sequencing was drawn from every dose cohort at baseline, at cycle 4 day 1 and at cycle 7 day 1. The samples were drawn from a first-in-human, open-label, multicenter phase I dose-escalation trial of ivuxolimab. Adults with locally advanced or metastatic melanoma, renal cell, hepatocellular, or head and neck squamous cell carcinoma were enrolled in the trial. Before TCR sequencing, CD4+ T cells and CD8+ T cells were sorted from peripheral blood as separate populations. The germline V gene sets CDR1 to MGHRA and CDR2 to YSYEKL. Trimmed from V: 2 bases; trimmed from J: 5 bases; junction bases lacking a gene match: 9. The CDR3, from cysteine to phenylalanine, totals 16 residues. Only the CDR3 region is kept as DNA, spanning 48 bases read in frame from base 1. To sequence the TCRbeta CDR3 region, genomic DNA was isolated from the sorted cells. The immunoSEQ Assay was used to sequence the TCRbeta CDR3 regions. The source is immuneACCESS, and TCRdb retained only in-frame sequences with V and J called. Part of the clones is not carried over; for the studies checked, unresolved V genes explain less than half of this, and the remainder is unexplained. The sample yields 98,000 or so clones; roughly 90% were counted once. The top ten constitute roughly 2.5% of the sample.

Source: CD4+ or CD8+ T cells sorted from blood, taken in a trial of the OX40 agonist ivuxolimab. The V and J genes are TRBV4-1 and TRBJ2-5; 9 of the junction bases match TRBD1. The sequence was obtained from an adult with an advanced solid tumor such as melanoma, head and neck, liver or kidney cancer. For the CDR3, the sequence is CASSQPLGQGAETQYF. At the DNA level, the sequence is TGCGCCAGCAGCCAACCCCTGGGACAGGGCGCGGAGACCCAGTACTTC.